This T cell receptor (beta chain) was documented in a study of OX40 agonist ivuxolimab in advanced cancers. Context from the whole study: The costimulatory receptor OX40 (CD134) was targeted by ivuxolimab, a fully human IgG2 agonistic monoclonal antibody. Partial responses were achieved by three dose-escalation patients, of whom one had hepatocellular carcinoma and two had cutaneous melanoma. Prior anti-PD-1, anti-PD-L1 or anti-CTLA-4 therapy was permitted, and checkpoint inhibitors had been received by roughly 40% of dose-escalation patients. The paper covers the monotherapy dose-escalation part of the phase I ivuxolimab trial, which included N ≈ 52 patients. The dose-escalation cohort was 82.7% male with a mean age of about 54 years, ranging from roughly 23 to 90. The point of sequencing TCRbeta in the periphery was to test whether ivuxolimab changed TCR sequence diversity and drove clonal T-cell expansion. Of the approximately 53 patients in dose escalation, about 20 had hepatocellular carcinoma, around 15 had melanoma, 9 had renal cell carcinoma and 9 had head and neck cancer. Intravenous ivuxolimab was administered to patients every 2 weeks at six dose levels: 0.01, 0.1, 0.3, 1.5, 3 and 10 mg/kg.

The CDR3 has 15 amino acids, counting the end cysteine and phenylalanine. The kept DNA is CDR3 alone, 45 bases in frame from the first base. CDR1 and CDR2 are drawn from the germline V gene: MDHEN, SYDVKM. Ends trimmed: V by 6 bases, J by 2 bases; bases unmatched to a gene: 8. Genomic DNA was isolated from the sorted cells so that the TCRbeta CDR3 region could be sequenced. TCRbeta CDR3 regions were sequenced using the immunoSEQ Assay. TCRdb carries this immuneACCESS record with in-frame sequences only. Its versions omit some clonotypes, under half of them owing to an unresolved V gene in the studies checked, with the rest unexplained. The sample table lists roughly 34,000 clones, over 85% of them with a count of one. Around 0.84% of the sample comes from the top ten. Patients with autoimmune disease history or receiving systemic immunosuppression were excluded from the trial. Peripheral blood for TCR sequencing was drawn from every dose cohort at baseline, at cycle 4 day 1 and at cycle 7 day 1. Samples were obtained from an open-label, multicenter, first-in-human phase I dose-escalation trial of ivuxolimab. Adults with locally advanced or metastatic melanoma, renal cell, hepatocellular, or head and neck squamous cell carcinoma were enrolled in the trial. Before TCR sequencing, CD4+ and CD8+ T cells were separately sorted from peripheral blood.

Study-wide findings and limitations: At doses of 0.1 to 3.0 mg/kg, clonal expansion of both CD4+ and CD8+ T cells in blood was seen between baseline and week 6. Low levels of normalized T-cell clonal expansion were also seen in some patients who did not respond. After ivuxolimab, expanded clones were on average more numerous among CD8+ T cells than among CD4+ T cells. In the 0.1-3.0 mg/kg groups, partial responders were among the patients with the lowest normalized peripheral clonal expansion, particularly in CD8+ T cells. The antigen specificity of the peripheral T cells that underwent clonal expansion was not determined.

Remarks on this clone: This receptor's antigen is unknown. Per-nucleotide qualities are absent, and no much larger clonotype sits a single base away.

Sequencing used CD4+ or CD8+ T cells sorted from blood, obtained in a trial of the OX40 agonist ivuxolimab. The V and J segments used are TRBV28 and TRBJ1-2, with TRBD1 matching 8 junction bases. The clonotype originates from an adult with an advanced solid tumor such as melanoma, head and neck, liver or kidney cancer. The CDR3 in this case is CASRPPGQANYGYTF. The sequenced DNA is TGTGCCAGCAGGCCACCGGGACAGGCAAACTATGGCTACACCTTC.